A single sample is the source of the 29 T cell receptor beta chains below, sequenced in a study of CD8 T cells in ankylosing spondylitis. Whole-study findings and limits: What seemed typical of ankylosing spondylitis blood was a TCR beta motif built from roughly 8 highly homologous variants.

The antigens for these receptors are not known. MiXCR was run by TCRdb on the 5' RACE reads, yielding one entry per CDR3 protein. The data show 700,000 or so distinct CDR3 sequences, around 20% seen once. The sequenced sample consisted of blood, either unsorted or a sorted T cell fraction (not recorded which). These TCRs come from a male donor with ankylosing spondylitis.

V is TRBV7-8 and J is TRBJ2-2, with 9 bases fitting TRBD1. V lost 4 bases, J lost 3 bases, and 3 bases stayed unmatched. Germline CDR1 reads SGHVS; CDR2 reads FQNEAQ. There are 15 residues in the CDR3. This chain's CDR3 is CASSSRTGDTGELFF. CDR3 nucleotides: TGTGCCAGCAGCTCCCGGACAGGGGACACCGGGGAGCTGTTTTTT.

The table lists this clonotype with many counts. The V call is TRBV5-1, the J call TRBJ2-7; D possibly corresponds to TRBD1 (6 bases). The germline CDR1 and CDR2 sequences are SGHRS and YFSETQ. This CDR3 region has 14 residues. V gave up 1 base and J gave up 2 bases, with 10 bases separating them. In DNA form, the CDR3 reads TGCGCCAGCAGCTTGTACCGGGACACCTACGAGCAGTACTTC. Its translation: CASSLYRDTYEQYF.

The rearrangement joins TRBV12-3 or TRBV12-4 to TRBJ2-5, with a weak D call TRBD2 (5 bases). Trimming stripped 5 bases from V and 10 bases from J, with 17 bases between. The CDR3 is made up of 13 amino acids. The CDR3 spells CASSANTKRDQYF. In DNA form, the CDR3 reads TGTGCCAGCAGTGCAAACACCAAGAGGGACCAGTACTTC.

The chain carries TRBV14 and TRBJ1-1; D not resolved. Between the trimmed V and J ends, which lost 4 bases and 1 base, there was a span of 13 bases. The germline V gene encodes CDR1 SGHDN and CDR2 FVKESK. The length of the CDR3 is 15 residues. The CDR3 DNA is TGTGCCAGCAGCCCCCTAGGAGTAGGGAACACTGAAGCTTTCTTT. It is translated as CASSPLGVGNTEAFF.

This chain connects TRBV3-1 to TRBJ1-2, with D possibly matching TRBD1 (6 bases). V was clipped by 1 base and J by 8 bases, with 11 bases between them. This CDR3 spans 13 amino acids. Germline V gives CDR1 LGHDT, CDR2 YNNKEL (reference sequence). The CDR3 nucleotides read TGTGCCAGCAGCCAAGTAGAGACAGGCGGCTACACCTTC. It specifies CASSQVETGGYTF.

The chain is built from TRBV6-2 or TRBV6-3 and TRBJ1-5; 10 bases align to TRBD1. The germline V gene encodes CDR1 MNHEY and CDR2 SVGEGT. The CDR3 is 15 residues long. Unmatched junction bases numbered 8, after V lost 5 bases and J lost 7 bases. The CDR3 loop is CASSTTGTGEQPQHF. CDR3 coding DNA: TGTGCCAGCAGTACAACCGGGACAGGGGAGCAGCCCCAGCATTTT.

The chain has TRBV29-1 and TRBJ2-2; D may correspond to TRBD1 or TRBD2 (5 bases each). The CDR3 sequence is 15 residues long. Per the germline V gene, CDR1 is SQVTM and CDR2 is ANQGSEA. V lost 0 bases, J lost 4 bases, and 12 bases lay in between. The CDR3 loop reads CSVEDLGDGTGELFF. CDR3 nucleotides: TGCAGCGTTGAAGATCTGGGGGACGGCACCGGGGAGCTGTTTTTT.

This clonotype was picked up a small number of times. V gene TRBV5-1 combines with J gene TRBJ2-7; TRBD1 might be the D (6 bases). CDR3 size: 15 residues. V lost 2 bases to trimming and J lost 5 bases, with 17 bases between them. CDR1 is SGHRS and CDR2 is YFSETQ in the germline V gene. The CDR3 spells CASSLRGGDYDEQYF. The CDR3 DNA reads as TGCGCCAGCAGCTTAAGAGGGGGTGACTACGACGAGCAGTACTTC.

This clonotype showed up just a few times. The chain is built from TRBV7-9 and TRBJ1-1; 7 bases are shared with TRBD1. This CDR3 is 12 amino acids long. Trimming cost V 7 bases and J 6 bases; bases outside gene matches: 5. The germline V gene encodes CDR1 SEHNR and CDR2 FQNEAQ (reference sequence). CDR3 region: CASIAGTAEAFF. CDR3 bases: TGTGCCAGCATCGCGGGGACAGCTGAAGCTTTCTTT.

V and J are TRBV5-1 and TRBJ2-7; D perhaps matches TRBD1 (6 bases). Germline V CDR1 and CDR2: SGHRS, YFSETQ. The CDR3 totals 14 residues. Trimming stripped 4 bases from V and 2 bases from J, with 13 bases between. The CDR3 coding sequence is TGCGCCAGCAGCCGATCGACAGGAACCTACGAGCAGTACTTC. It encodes CASSRSTGTYEQYF.

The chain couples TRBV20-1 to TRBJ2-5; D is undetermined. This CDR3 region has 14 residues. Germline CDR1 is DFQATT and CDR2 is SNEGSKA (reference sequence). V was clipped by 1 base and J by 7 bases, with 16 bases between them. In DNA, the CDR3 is TGCAGTGCTAGAGCCACCCAGATGCCAGGGACCCAGTACTTC. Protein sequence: CSARATQMPGTQYF.

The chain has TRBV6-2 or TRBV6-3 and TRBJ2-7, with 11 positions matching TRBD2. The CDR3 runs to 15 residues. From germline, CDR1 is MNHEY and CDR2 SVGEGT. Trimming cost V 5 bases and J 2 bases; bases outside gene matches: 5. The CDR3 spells CASSVLAGEPYEQYF. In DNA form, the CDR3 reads TGTGCCAGCAGTGTACTAGCGGGAGAGCCCTACGAGCAGTACTTC.

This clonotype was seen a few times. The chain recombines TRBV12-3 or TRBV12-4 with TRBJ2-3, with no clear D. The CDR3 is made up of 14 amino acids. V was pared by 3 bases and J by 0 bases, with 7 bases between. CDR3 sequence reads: CASSFSHSTDTQYF. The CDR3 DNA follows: TGTGCCAGCAGTTTCTCACATAGCACAGATACGCAGTATTTT.

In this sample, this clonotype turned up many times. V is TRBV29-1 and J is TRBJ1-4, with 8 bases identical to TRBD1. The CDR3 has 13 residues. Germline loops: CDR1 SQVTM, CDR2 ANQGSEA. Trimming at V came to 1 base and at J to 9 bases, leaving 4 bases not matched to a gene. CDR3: CSVEGTGGKKLFF. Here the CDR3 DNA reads TGCAGCGTTGAAGGCACAGGGGGGAAAAAACTGTTTTTT. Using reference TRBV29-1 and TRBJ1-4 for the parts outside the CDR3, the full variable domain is SAVISQKPSRDICQRGTSLTIQCQVDSQVTMMFWYRQQPGQSLTLIATANQGSEATYESGFVIDKFPISRPNLTFSTLTVSNMSPEDSSIYLCSVEGTGGKKLFFGSGTQLSVL.

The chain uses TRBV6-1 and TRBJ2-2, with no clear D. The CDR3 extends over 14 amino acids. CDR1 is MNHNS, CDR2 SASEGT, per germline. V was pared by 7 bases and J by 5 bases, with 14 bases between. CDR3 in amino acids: CASILGAATGELFF. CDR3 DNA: TGTGCCAGCATCCTGGGCGCGGCTACCGGGGAGCTGTTTTTT.

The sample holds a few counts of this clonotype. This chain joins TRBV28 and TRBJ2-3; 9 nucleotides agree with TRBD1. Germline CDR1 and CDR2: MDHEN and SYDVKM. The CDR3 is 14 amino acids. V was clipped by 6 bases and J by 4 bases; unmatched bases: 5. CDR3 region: CASRGDRDPDTQYF. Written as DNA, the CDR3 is TGTGCCAGCAGAGGGGACAGGGATCCAGATACGCAGTATTTT.

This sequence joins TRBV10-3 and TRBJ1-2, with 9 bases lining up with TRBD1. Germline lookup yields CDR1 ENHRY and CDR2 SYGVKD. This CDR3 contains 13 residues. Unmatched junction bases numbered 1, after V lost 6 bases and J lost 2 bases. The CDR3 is CAIRGQGNYGYTF. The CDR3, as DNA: TGTGCCATCAGAGGACAGGGGAACTATGGCTACACCTTC.

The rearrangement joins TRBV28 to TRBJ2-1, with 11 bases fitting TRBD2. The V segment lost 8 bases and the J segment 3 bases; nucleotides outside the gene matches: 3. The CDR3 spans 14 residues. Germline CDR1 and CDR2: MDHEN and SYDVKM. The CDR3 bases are TGTGCCAGCCCCGGGACTAGCGGCTACAATGAGCAGTTCTTC. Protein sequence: CASPGTSGYNEQFF. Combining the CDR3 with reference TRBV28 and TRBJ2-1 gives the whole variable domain DVKVTQSSRYLVKRTGEKVFLECVQDMDHENMFWYRQDPGLGLRLIYFSYDVKMKEKGDIPEGYSVSREKKERFSLILESASTNQTSMYLCASPGTSGYNEQFFGPGTRLTVL.

The CDR3 DNA follows: TGTGCCAGCAGCTCTGGACCGCGCCCGCCGTTCTTC. Its protein product is CASSSGPRPPFF. This chain connects TRBV28 to TRBJ2-1; D not resolved. Germline loops: CDR1 MDHEN, CDR2 SYDVKM. This CDR3 contains 12 residues. The germline V and J ends were trimmed by 6 bases and 15 bases, with 18 bases remaining between them.

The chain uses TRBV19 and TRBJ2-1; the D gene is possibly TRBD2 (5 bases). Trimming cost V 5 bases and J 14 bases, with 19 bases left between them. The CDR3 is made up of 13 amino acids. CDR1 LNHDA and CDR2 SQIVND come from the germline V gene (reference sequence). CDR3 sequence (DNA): TGTGCCAGTAGTCTAGCAAGAAAGGACTTAAAGTTCTTC. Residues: CASSLARKDLKFF.

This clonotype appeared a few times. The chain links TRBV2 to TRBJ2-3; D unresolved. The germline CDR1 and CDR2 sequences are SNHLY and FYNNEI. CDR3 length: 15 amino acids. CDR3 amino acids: CTSRIGKKLTDTQYF. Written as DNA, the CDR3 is TGTACCTCAAGAATTGGGAAAAAGTTGACAGATACGCAGTATTTT.

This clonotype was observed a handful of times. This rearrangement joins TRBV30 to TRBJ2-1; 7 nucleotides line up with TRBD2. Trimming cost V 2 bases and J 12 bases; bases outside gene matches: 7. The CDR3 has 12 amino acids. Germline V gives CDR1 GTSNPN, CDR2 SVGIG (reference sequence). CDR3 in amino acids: CAWSPAGVGQFF. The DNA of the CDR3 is TGTGCCTGGAGTCCGGCGGGAGTCGGGCAGTTCTTC.

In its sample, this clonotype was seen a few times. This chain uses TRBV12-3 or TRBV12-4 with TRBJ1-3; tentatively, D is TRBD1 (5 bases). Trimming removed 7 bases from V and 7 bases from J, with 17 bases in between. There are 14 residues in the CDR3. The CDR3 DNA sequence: TGTGCCAGCACCCCCCAGAGGGGAGGGAACACCATATATTTT. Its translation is CASTPQRGGNTIYF.

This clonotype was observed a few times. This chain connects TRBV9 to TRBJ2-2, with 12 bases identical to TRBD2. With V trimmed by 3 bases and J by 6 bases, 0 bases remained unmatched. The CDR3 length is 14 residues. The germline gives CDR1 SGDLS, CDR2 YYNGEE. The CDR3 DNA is TGTGCCAGCAGCGCTAGCGGGGGGGCCGGGGAGCTGTTTTTT. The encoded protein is CASSASGGAGELFF.

The CDR3 here is CAISESSGAYNEQFF. CDR3 in DNA: TGTGCCATCAGTGAGTCGAGCGGAGCCTACAATGAGCAGTTCTTC. The chain links TRBV10-3 to TRBJ2-1, with D tentatively TRBD2 (5 bases). V was trimmed by 0 bases and J by 2 bases, leaving 8 bases between them. Looked up from germline, CDR1 is ENHRY and CDR2 is SYGVKD. The CDR3 totals 15 residues.

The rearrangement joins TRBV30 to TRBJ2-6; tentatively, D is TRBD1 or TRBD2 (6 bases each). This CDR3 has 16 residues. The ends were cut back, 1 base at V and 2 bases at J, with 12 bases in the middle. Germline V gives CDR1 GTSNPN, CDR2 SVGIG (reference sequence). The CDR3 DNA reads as TGTGCCTGGAGTGAGGGGGGCAGGGCTGGGGCCAACGTCCTGACTTTC. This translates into CAWSEGGRAGANVLTF.

CDR3 nucleotide sequence: TGTGCCAGCAGACATCTAGCGGGAGGTGTAAATGAGCAGTTCTTC. It specifies CASRHLAGGVNEQFF. The chain has TRBV12-3 or TRBV12-4 and TRBJ2-1; 11 bases fit TRBD2. The CDR3 consists of 15 residues. V trimming: 6 bases; J trimming: 7 bases; junction bases outside the gene matches: 8.

DNA for the CDR3: TGTGCCAGCAGCCAGCTGGGACTAGCGGGGGGCAGCTCCTACAATGAGCAGTTCTTC. Translation gives CASSQLGLAGGSSYNEQFF. J is TRBJ2-1 and V is TRBV4-2; 15 bases map to TRBD2. CDR3 size: 19 residues. CDR1 is LGHNA, CDR2 YNFKEQ, per germline. V was pared by 3 bases and J by 0 bases, with 6 bases of the junction left unmatched.

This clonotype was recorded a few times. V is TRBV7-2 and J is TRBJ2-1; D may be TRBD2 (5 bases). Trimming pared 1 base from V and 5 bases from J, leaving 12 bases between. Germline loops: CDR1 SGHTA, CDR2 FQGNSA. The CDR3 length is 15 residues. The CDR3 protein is CASSLVSGSNNEQFF. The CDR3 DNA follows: TGTGCCAGCAGCTTAGTATCGGGGAGCAACAATGAGCAGTTCTTC.